A single TCR beta chain is shown here with its context. Its antigen is currently unknown. Germline CDR1 is MNHNS and CDR2 is SASEGT. The CDR3 has 13 residues. V was clipped by 5 bases and J by 5 bases, with 12 bases between them. Using its own MiXCR run on the 5' RACE reads, TCRdb lists one record per CDR3 protein. The sample contains some 290,000 distinct CDR3 sequences, 15% to 20% of which appear only once. This sample is part of a study of T-cell memory formation after mild COVID-19. Findings of the study overall: Largely, contracting CD4+ clones fell within CM and EM, and contracting CD8+ clones within EMRA.

The chain is built from TRBV6-1 and TRBJ2-5, with D maybe TRBD2 (7 bases). This TCR derives from a man aged 18-30 years who had mild COVID-19 (a few samples of this study predate the infection). Cell type and time point are not known. Sequenced input: PBMCs or a T cell subset sorted from them (not recorded which). The CDR3 is CASSKGGQETQYF. The DNA for the CDR3 is TGTGCCAGCAGTAAGGGGGGGCAGGAGACCCAGTACTTC.